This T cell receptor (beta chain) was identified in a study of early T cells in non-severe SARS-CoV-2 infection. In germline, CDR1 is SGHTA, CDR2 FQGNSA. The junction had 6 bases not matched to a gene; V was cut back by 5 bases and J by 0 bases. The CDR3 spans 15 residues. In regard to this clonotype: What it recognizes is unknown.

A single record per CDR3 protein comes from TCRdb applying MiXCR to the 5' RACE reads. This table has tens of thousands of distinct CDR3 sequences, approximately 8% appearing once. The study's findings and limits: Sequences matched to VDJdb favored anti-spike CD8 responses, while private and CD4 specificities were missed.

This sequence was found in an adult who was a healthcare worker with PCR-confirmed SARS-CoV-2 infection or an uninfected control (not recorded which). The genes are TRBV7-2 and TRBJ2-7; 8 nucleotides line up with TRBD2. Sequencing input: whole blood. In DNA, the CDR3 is TGTGCCAGCAGCGATCCCGGGACTAGCTCCTACGAGCAGTACTTC. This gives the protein CASSDPGTSSYEQYF.